This T cell receptor (beta chain) was found in a study of blood T cell repertoires in COVID-19 (TCRdb year 2020). Concerning the study at large: Collaborator samples came from the United States, Italy and Spain and covered acute and convalescent phases of COVID-19. Samples were obtained from the ongoing ImmuneRACE study (first 160 participants) and from 1,200 or so subjects provided by 6 global collaborators. The repertoires were made available in a free public database intended to serve as a resource for research on the immune response to SARS-CoV-2. The prospective study material was composed of cDNA or gDNA derived from T cells, B-cell-depleted T cells, or PBMCs. Sample metadata almost always included a de-identified subject ID, COVID-19 status, age in years and sex. HLA class I and class II types, where available, came from metadata supplied by the sample provider rather than from assay-based typing. Deeply sampled blood TCRbeta repertoires from subjects exposed to, actively infected with, or recovered from COVID-19 were included in the dataset. General study outcomes and caveats: The amount of clinical and demographic metadata varied by source and participant and was provided uncurated.

Concerning this clone: Its antigen is unknown. Per-base qualities were not stored, and no clone one base away is much larger.

CDR1 and CDR2 are read off the germline V gene (reference sequence) as SGHAT and FQDESV. The V end loses 1 base and the J end loses 9 bases, and a stretch of 12 bases separates them. The CDR3 contains 13 residues, cysteine and phenylalanine counted. Just CDR3 DNA is preserved here, 39 bases in frame from base 1. TCRbeta CDR3 regions were amplified from genomic DNA by means of the immunoSEQ Assay, a bias-controlled multiplex PCR. The paper's processing steps were these. The number of nucleated cells in each sample was estimated from the amplification of reference gene primers within the assay. To quantify the absolute abundance of each unique TCRbeta CDR3 rearrangement, sequence reads were collapsed and filtered. For each sample, productive Simpson clonality was calculated as the square root of Simpson's diversity index over productive rearrangements. In its TCRdb copy, this immuneACCESS table keeps in-frame sequences only and misses some clones. Where compared with another copy, unresolved V genes explain less than half of these, and the others have no known cause. The D gene and trimming were derived from the DNA, and the V and J assignments and clone size from that table. The sample profile shows approximately 500,000 clones; roughly 85% of them were found once. Roughly 3.1% of the sample lies in the top ten.

Each collaborating institution followed its own protocols to collect whole blood in K2EDTA tubes. Collaborator samples were shipped for TCRbeta analysis as frozen whole blood, isolated PBMCs, or DNA extracted from either sample type. This receptor was taken from a human donor in a cohort sampled during active COVID-19. The chain is made from TRBV11-1 and TRBJ1-1; no D segment can be confidently identified. Sequenced input: peripheral blood. The CDR3 has the sequence CASSLVATSQAFF. The DNA is TGTGCCAGCAGCTTAGTAGCAACCAGCCAAGCTTTCTTT. The full variable domain, with segments outside the CDR3 supplied by the reference TRBV11-1 and TRBJ1-1 proteins, appears as EAEVAQSPRYKITEKSQAVAFWCDPISGHATLYWYRQILGQGPELLVQFQDESVVDDSQLPKDRFSAERLKGVDSTLKIQPAELGDSAMYLCASSLVATSQAFFGQGTRLTVV.